In its sample, the clone carrying this T cell receptor beta chain was seen once. It was healthy bone marrow donors who served as donors. This sample was taken from a study of cytomegalovirus exposure and HLA in healthy donors. About the research overall: Early released data had around 79 million unique TCRs, all coming from HLA-typed donors.

The CDR3 has 12 residues. V was cut by 5 bases and J by 7 bases, with 9 bases left in between. Per the germline V gene, CDR1 is MNHEY and CDR2 is SMNVEV (reference sequence). It was with 60 Vbeta and 13 Jbeta primers that the PCR ran. Using immunoSEQ multiplex PCR, the repertoire was profiled, and TCRdb retains in-frame clones only, with some absent. The table lists over 200,000 clones, approximately 70% of them singletons. This TCR came from a woman aged 30 to 39 in good health and CMV-seronegative. The sample was PBMCs. This chain joins TRBV27 and TRBJ2-1, with D possibly being TRBD1 (6 bases). The CDR3 here is CASSNTGNEQFF. CDR3 DNA sequence: TGTGCCAGCAGTAACACAGGGAATGAGCAGTTCTTC.